This entry features one T cell receptor (beta chain) sequence. Its matching antigen is unknown. RNA transcripts were the template for amplifying TCR beta CDR3 regions. An initial round of RT-PCR targeting the TCR CDR3 relied on the HTBI primer set. One entry per CDR3 protein, called by TCRdb with MiXCR from the multiplex PCR reads. Of about 620,000 distinct CDR3 sequences listed, under 20% were seen once; the top ten hold about 3.8%. The data belong to a study of T cells in Graves' hyperthyroidism and ophthalmopathy. Broader study findings: The model anticipated ophthalmopathy a median about 7 months pre-onset. Also found in blood were most expanded thyroid clonotypes above 0.001.

From germline, CDR1 is WSHSY and CDR2 SAAADI. Trimming shortened V by 2 bases and J by 4 bases, and 11 bases separated the two germline ends. CDR3 length: 14 amino acids. Exclusion of a patient resulted from uncontrolled infection, other autoimmune disease, pregnancy or lactation. Diagnoses used clinical symptoms, serum thyroxine and TRAb, thyroid ultrasound and orbital computed tomography. The sample was blood. The chain combines TRBV10-2 with TRBJ1-2; D is unresolved. This receptor was obtained from a woman aged 25-40 years with Graves' hyperthyroidism. The CDR3 loop is CASSEDSTVYGYTF. The CDR3 coding sequence is TGCGCCAGCAGTGAGGACTCGACGGTCTATGGCTACACCTTC.